The rows below give T cell receptor beta chains drawn from one sample of a study of blood T cell repertoires in COVID-19. Sequencing used immunoSEQ multiplex PCR; TCRdb keeps in-frame clones, though not all of them. This sample has about 350,000 clones, with about 90% found just once. Material for sequencing was PBMCs or T cells enriched from blood (not recorded which). These receptors were collected from a woman aged 25 to 39 who had been exposed to COVID-19. Each CDR3 is given with its conserved first and last residue. Clone size is not always given. Where it is, it says once, few, many or a class for expanded clones.

V gene: TRBV5-5
clone size: -
CDR3 length: 13
CDR3 protein: CASSLGQGSGYTF

V gene: TRBV6-5
clone size: few
CDR3 length: 15
CDR3 protein: CASSYMTGSYNEQFF

V gene: TRBV28
clone size: -
CDR3 length: 17
CDR3 protein: CASSYFGELAGFYEQYF

V gene: TRBV5-4
clone size: -
CDR3 length: 15
CDR3 protein: CASTGGQRGADEQFF

V gene: TRBV5-4
clone size: -
CDR3 length: 17
CDR3 protein: CASSFGPGGLADYEQYF

V gene: TRBV28
clone size: -
CDR3 length: 16
CDR3 protein: CASRNPGTGGGYGYTF

V gene: TRBV3-1/TRBV3-2
clone size: -
CDR3 length: 14
CDR3 protein: CASSQTGAGQPQHF

V gene: TRBV3-1/TRBV3-2
clone size: -
CDR3 length: 15
CDR3 protein: CASSQLSAGLNEQFF

V gene: TRBV5-1
clone size: -
CDR3 length: 15
CDR3 protein: CASRGGLAGAETQYF

V gene: TRBV18
clone size: -
CDR3 length: 16
CDR3 protein: CASSPNEVSTNQPQHF

V gene: TRBV10-1
clone size: -
CDR3 length: 14
CDR3 protein: CASSESGAGGEQYF

V gene: TRBV28
clone size: -
CDR3 length: 14
CDR3 protein: CASSSFSGTLEQYF

V gene: TRBV12-5
clone size: -
CDR3 length: 14
CDR3 protein: CASGYGTRDGGYTF

V gene: TRBV27
clone size: -
CDR3 length: 16
CDR3 protein: CASSLKAQASIYGYTF

V gene: TRBV5-1
clone size: -
CDR3 length: 14
CDR3 protein: CASSWSANYNEQFF

V gene: TRBV5-1
clone size: -
CDR3 length: 13
CDR3 protein: CASSSSENTEAFF

V gene: TRBV18
clone size: -
CDR3 length: 16
CDR3 protein: CASSPRDSLGTDTQYF

V gene: TRBV29-1
clone size: -
CDR3 length: 15
CDR3 protein: CSSPTGQGTYNEQFF

V gene: TRBV20-1
clone size: -
CDR3 length: 14
CDR3 protein: CSASVVSGPYEQYF

V gene: TRBV28
clone size: -
CDR3 length: 15
CDR3 protein: CASRQSGPFEETQYF

V gene: TRBV7-8
clone size: -
CDR3 length: 13
CDR3 protein: CASSLDILYGYTF

V gene: TRBV2
clone size: -
CDR3 length: 15
CDR3 protein: CASTLESLKGETQYF

V gene: TRBV19
clone size: -
CDR3 length: 13
CDR3 protein: CASSLTSPNEQFF

V gene: TRBV5-1
clone size: -
CDR3 length: 16
CDR3 protein: CASSFASGSSGETQYF

V gene: TRBV28
clone size: -
CDR3 length: 15
CDR3 protein: CASSSGSSGDQPQHF

V gene: TRBV11-3
clone size: -
CDR3 length: 16
CDR3 protein: CASSVLGGHPFGEQYF

V gene: TRBV5-4
clone size: few
CDR3 length: 14
CDR3 protein: CASSSQGFNYGYTF

V gene: TRBV5-1
clone size: -
CDR3 length: 15
CDR3 protein: CAASFETSGDNEQFF

V gene: TRBV6-4
clone size: few
CDR3 length: 14
CDR3 protein: CASSPGQGAYEQYF

V gene: TRBV28
clone size: -
CDR3 length: 16
CDR3 protein: CASREAAGGEGYEQYF

V gene: TRBV11-3
clone size: -
CDR3 length: 13
CDR3 protein: CASSLEGSTEAFF

V gene: TRBV5-4
clone size: -
CDR3 length: 16
CDR3 protein: CASSPAASGRGDEQFF

V gene: TRBV9
clone size: -
CDR3 length: 16
CDR3 protein: CASSVASDGTSDEQYF

V gene: TRBV20-1
clone size: -
CDR3 length: 15
CDR3 protein: CSASDPGTGSTEAFF

V gene: TRBV10-2
clone size: -
CDR3 length: 14
CDR3 protein: CASSERTGNQPQHF

V gene: TRBV3-1/TRBV3-2
clone size: -
CDR3 length: 16
CDR3 protein: CASSQGGASSYNEQFF

V gene: TRBV10-3
clone size: few
CDR3 length: 15
CDR3 protein: CAISGLAGGSYEQYF

V gene: TRBV10-3
clone size: -
CDR3 length: 14
CDR3 protein: CAISELQGSEKLFF

V gene: TRBV24-1
clone size: -
CDR3 length: 13
CDR3 protein: CATSAPGRETQYF

V gene: TRBV7-6
clone size: -
CDR3 length: 18
CDR3 protein: CASSLRRSSALGNTEAFF

V gene: TRBV5-7
clone size: -
CDR3 length: 14
CDR3 protein: CASSLGQGGFEQYF

V gene: TRBV2
clone size: -
CDR3 length: 13
CDR3 protein: CASREISGSEQFF

V gene: TRBV6-5
clone size: -
CDR3 length: 16
CDR3 protein: CASSYARTPSGNTIYF

V gene: TRBV30
clone size: -
CDR3 length: 12
CDR3 protein: CAWFFRGYGYTF

V gene: TRBV5-1
clone size: -
CDR3 length: 16
CDR3 protein: CASSLAPRRTNTEAFF

V gene: TRBV18
clone size: -
CDR3 length: 16
CDR3 protein: CASSPSQGQADEKLFF

V gene: TRBV18
clone size: -
CDR3 length: 15
CDR3 protein: CASSPPTGYGEKLFF

V gene: TRBV19
clone size: -
CDR3 length: 13
CDR3 protein: CASSMQGGSGYTF

V gene: TRBV18
clone size: -
CDR3 length: 14
CDR3 protein: CASSLDRGQETQYF

V gene: TRBV2
clone size: -
CDR3 length: 18
CDR3 protein: CASTTGPGLAGSTDTQYF

V gene: TRBV19
clone size: -
CDR3 length: 14
CDR3 protein: CASRIHLRGTEAFF